This TCR beta chain was sequenced for a study of blood T cells in healthy people across ages (dated by TCRdb to about 2015). Looking at the study overall: Template switching captured roughly one uniquely barcoded TCR beta cDNA molecule per two T cells in model experiments. To track age-related changes in TCR beta repertoire diversity, the study relied on deep sequencing normalized with unique cDNA molecular identifiers. Donors were grouped into four age groups: young (average 16 years), middle-aged (39), aged (over 55) and long-lived (approximately 78). For two donors (one aged 18 to 29 and one aged 80 or older), the study analyzed two additional independent replicas of 1 million unique cDNA reads from the same blood draw.

Broad study findings and their caveats: Estimates of total diversity from one million sequenced T cells were regarded as lower bounds and underestimates. Bulk unsorted PBMC profiling prevented conclusive comparison of naive and antigen-experienced compartments. Observed TCR beta diversity per million T cells fell roughly linearly with age, and a significant reduction was already apparent by age around 40. Donor CMV infection status was unknown, potentially confounding age-related changes in expanded clonotypes. The long-lived group showed more naive CD4+ T cells, fewer expanded clones and increased TCR diversity than the aged group, suggesting age selection. Observed TCR beta diversity correlated strongly with the percentage of naive T cells measured by flow cytometry.

The library relied on 5' RACE. Instrument on record: Illumina HiSeq 2500. The second PCR ran for roughly 7 to 11 cycles and used a J-beta primer mix along with a sample-barcoded 5' primer. A unique molecular identifier was introduced onto each TCR beta cDNA molecule by a template-switch 5' adaptor carrying 12 random nucleotides. Each sample yielded at least 2.5 million CDR3-containing paired-end reads. All of the RNA was converted into first-strand cDNA using the Mint cDNA synthesis kit, with a TRBC-specific oligonucleotide serving as the primer. Following uracil-DNA glycosylase treatment, all cDNA underwent a first 18-cycle PCR with the universal primers M1SS and BC2_uni_R. Processing in the source paper ran as follows. For normalization, 1 million high-quality reads, each with a distinct molecular identifier, were randomly selected from each sample. Instead of being binned into consensus sequences, reads that shared molecular identifiers were thrown out. MiTCR, run with a Q25 quality threshold and the strictest error-elimination algorithm, handled CDR3 identification, clonotype clustering and error correction. Lower-bound total TCR beta diversity was estimated with a nonparametric unseen species model using Euler transformation. In-frame beta chains were kept once TCRdb had trimmed the public reads at Q25 with fastp and called clones with MiXCR. Rows are combined by CDR3 protein, so each entry shows the most common genes and DNA. It is TCRdb's table, rather than the study itself, that gives the V and J calls and clone size. Counted in this sample were approximately 780,000 distinct CDR3 sequences; around a quarter of them appeared once. Of the sample, 2.5% to 3.5% falls within the top ten clones.

The germline V gene (reference sequence) provides CDR1 DFQATT and CDR2 SNEGSKA. From the cysteine through the phenylalanine, the CDR3 covers 16 amino acids. CDR3 DNA only is kept here, 48 bases in frame from base 1. The germline ends are 21 bases apart after V is trimmed by 4 bases and J by 5 bases. Systemically healthy Caucasian individuals from Russia, 39 in total and aged about 6 to 90 years, were included as donors. About 9.6 milliliters of peripheral blood were collected from each donor into EDTA-treated Vacutainer tubes. Ficoll-Paque density-gradient centrifugation was used to isolate PBMCs, with at least 7 million per sample. Trizol reagent was used to extract total RNA from the PBMCs, yielding at least 5.5 micrograms per sample. For every donor, an aliquot of PBMCs went through flow cytometry to measure the percentages of naive CD45RAhigh/CD27high T cells. In this sample, this clonotype turned up a few times. Its antigen is still unknown. Base qualities are not recorded, but no much larger clone differs from it by a single base.

These same data were also listed under a study on T cells of mothers and their children. As the second study states: Donors were nine systemically healthy Caucasian individuals: three mothers and their six children. cDNA synthesis consumed the entire amount of extracted RNA, loaded at about 1.6 ug RNA in each 15 ul reaction. In the second PCR, the M1S primer introduced both the sample barcodes and 2-4 random nucleotides. Each mother yielded over 9.5 million TCR beta CDR3 reads and each child 3 million to 3.5 million reads. Thymic selection shapes the output of TCR recombination in a similar way in related and unrelated pairs, and inherited differences have a minor effect. Normalized repertoire overlap in related mother-child pairs was always slightly higher than in unrelated mother-child pairs, but the difference was never significant. No persistent microchimeric T cell clones were detected, at a sensitivity of approximately 110 clones per million clonotypes. Deep NGS was used in the study to compare the TCR beta repertoires of mothers and children and to look for features that separate related mother-child pairs from unrelated individuals. Mothers averaged roughly 40 +/- 4 years of age and children averaged approximately 12 +/- 4 years. After adapter ligation with NEBNext reagents, the libraries were sequenced on Illumina HiSeq 2000 with 100+100 nt paired-end reads. To avoid cross-contamination, the mother libraries and the child libraries were prepared a month apart and sequenced in separate runs. For each donor, between about 450,000 and 2,300,000 distinct TCR beta clonotypes were identified. Naive TCR beta clonotypes were estimated from low-frequency clonotypes matched to each donor's FACS-determined naive share, without sorting.

The sequence came from a boy aged 5-17 years in good health. Sequencing input: blood. This chain joins TRBV20-1 to TRBJ2-1, and the D gene may be TRBD1, 6 bases matching. The CDR3 protein: CSAIRRRGRIDNEQFF. The nucleotide sequence reads TGCAGTGCTATCCGCCGCAGGGGAAGAATTGACAATGAGCAGTTCTTC.